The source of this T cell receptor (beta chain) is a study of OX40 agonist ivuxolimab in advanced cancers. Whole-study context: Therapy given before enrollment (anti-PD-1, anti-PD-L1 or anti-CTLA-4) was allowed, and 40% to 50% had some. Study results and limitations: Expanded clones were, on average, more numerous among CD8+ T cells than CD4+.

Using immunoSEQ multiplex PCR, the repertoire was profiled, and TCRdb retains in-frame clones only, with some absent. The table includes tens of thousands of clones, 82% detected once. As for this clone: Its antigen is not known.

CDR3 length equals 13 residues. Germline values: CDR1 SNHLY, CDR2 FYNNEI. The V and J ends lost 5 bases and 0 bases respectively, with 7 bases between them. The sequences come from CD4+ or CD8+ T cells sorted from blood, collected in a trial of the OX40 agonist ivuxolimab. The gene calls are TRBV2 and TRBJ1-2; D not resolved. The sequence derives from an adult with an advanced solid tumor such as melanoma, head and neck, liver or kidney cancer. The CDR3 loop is CASSMTTNYGYTF. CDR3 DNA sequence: TGTGCCAGCAGTATGACAACTAACTATGGCTACACCTTC.